Listed here are 27 T cell receptor beta chains from one sample, sequenced in a study of cytomegalovirus exposure and HLA in healthy donors. Measured with immunoSEQ multiplex PCR; TCRdb has only the in-frame clones, and not every one. The repertoire has 130,000 to 150,000 clones, 80% to 90% of them found once; the top ten carry approximately 10%. The sequenced sample was PBMCs. The receptors come from a woman younger than 35 in good health and CMV-seropositive.

To note about this clone: Other nucleotide sequences in the sample specify the same CDR3. The V and J genes are TRBV9 and TRBJ2-5; 7 positions match TRBD2. CDR3 size: 15 residues. V gave up 0 bases and J gave up 1 base; unmatched junction bases: 3. Germline CDR1 and CDR2: SGDLS and YYNGEE. The CDR3 protein is CASSVGGGPQETQYF. The DNA of the CDR3 is TGTGCCAGCAGCGTAGGGGGGGGACCCCAAGAGACCCAGTACTTC.

J is TRBJ2-2 and V is TRBV7-2, with TRBD2 identical over 8 bases. The V segment lost 1 base and the J segment 1 base; nucleotides outside the gene matches: 5. Per the germline V gene, CDR1 is SGHTA and CDR2 is FQGNSA. This CDR3 comprises 17 residues. The CDR3 spells CASSLEFAGGNTGELFF. The CDR3 nucleotides are TGTGCCAGCAGCTTAGAGTTCGCGGGGGGGAACACCGGGGAGCTGTTTTTT. Together with reference TRBV7-2 and TRBJ2-2, the CDR3 gives the full variable domain: GAGVSQSPSNKVTEKGKDVELRCDPISGHTALYWYRQSLGQGLEFLIYFQGNSAPDKSGLPSDRFSAERTGGSVSTLTIQRTQQEDSAVYLCASSLEFAGGNTGELFFGEGSRLTVL.

CDR3 nucleotides: TGTGCCAGCAGACGGTCGACAGGACCCTCCTACGAGCAGTACTTC. Its protein product is CASRRSTGPSYEQYF. The V gene is TRBV27, the J gene TRBJ2-7; D perhaps matches TRBD1 (6 bases). CDR3 length: 15 amino acids. The germline V and J ends were trimmed by 6 bases and 0 bases, with 15 bases remaining between them. Germline V gene sequence: CDR1 MNHEY, CDR2 SMNVEV (reference sequence).

The V and J genes are TRBV27 and TRBJ2-3; TRBD1 agrees at 10 bases. J gave up 6 bases and V 0 bases, and 0 bases lay outside the gene matches. The CDR3 has 14 residues. Germline loops: CDR1 MNHEY, CDR2 SMNVEV (reference sequence). The CDR3 coding sequence is TGTGCCAGCAGTTTATCGGGACAGGGGGATACGCAGTATTTT. Translated, it gives CASSLSGQGDTQYF.

J is TRBJ2-7 and V is TRBV5-1; TRBD2 matches 9 bases. The CDR3 has 15 amino acids. Germline V gene lookup returns CDR1 SGHRS and CDR2 YFSETQ. After removal of 4 bases from V and 6 bases from J, the junction contained 11 bases not matched to a gene. The CDR3 sequence: CASSGIAGARGEQYF. In DNA, the CDR3 is TGCGCCAGCAGCGGAATAGCGGGGGCCAGGGGCGAGCAGTACTTC.

The chain links TRBV12-5 to TRBJ2-1, with 7 bases that match TRBD1. The length of the CDR3 is 15 residues. After removal of 2 bases from V and 8 bases from J, the junction contained 9 bases not matched to a gene. In germline, CDR1 is LGHNT, CDR2 FRNRAP. CDR3 residues: CASGLTPKGADEQFF. Here the CDR3 DNA reads TGTGCTAGTGGTTTGACCCCTAAGGGGGCAGATGAGCAGTTCTTC.

This rearrangement joins TRBV7-9 to TRBJ2-4; 7 bases map to TRBD1. Losses at the gene ends were 6 bases for V and 3 bases for J; bases not matched to a gene: 5. CDR1 is SEHNR, CDR2 FQNEAQ, per germline (reference sequence). The CDR3 runs to 14 residues. The CDR3 here is CASSNRDSKNIQYF. The DNA for the CDR3 is TGTGCCAGCAGTAACCGGGACAGCAAAAACATTCAGTACTTC.

The CDR3 is CASSPQPWTSNTEAFF. The CDR3 bases are TGTGCCAGCAGCCCCCAGCCTTGGACATCGAACACTGAAGCTTTCTTT. This chain links TRBV9 with TRBJ1-1, with a tentative D call TRBD1 (5 bases). The CDR3 totals 16 residues. Germline CDR1 and CDR2: SGDLS and YYNGEE. Trimming took off 4 bases at V and 1 base at J, with 17 bases between the two ends. The complete variable domain, with remaining parts taken from reference TRBV9 and TRBJ1-1, reads DSGVTQTPKHLITATGQRVTLRCSPRSGDLSVYWYQQSLDQGLQFLIQYYNGEERAKGNILERFSAQQFPDLHSELNLSSLELGDSALYFCASSPQPWTSNTEAFFGQGTRLTVV.

The V call is TRBV4-1, the J call TRBJ1-2; 8 bases match TRBD1. This CDR3 is 15 amino acids long. V shed 3 bases and J 2 bases; nucleotides not matched to a gene: 5. CDR1 and CDR2 from the germline V gene are MGHRA and YSYEKL. CDR3 region: CASSHPQGANYGYTF. As DNA, the CDR3 is TGCGCCAGCAGCCACCCCCAGGGGGCGAACTATGGCTACACCTTC.

This clone was detected ten times or more. This chain uses TRBV12-5 with TRBJ1-6; TRBD1 matches at 7 bases. The CDR3 length is 14 residues. The germline V gene has CDR1 LGHNT and CDR2 FRNRAP. The CDR3 nucleotides read TGTGCGCAAGGAGGGGGCGAGCATAATTCACCCCTCCACTTT. Residues: CAQGGGEHNSPLHF. Variable domain in full (rest from reference TRBV12-5 and TRBJ1-6): DARVTQTPRHKVTEMGQEVTMRCQPILGHNTVFWYRQTMMQGLELLAYFRNRAPLDDSGMPKDRFSAEMPDATLATLKIQPSEPRDSAVYFCAQGGGEHNSPLHFGNGTRLTVT.

This chain joins TRBV5-4 and TRBJ2-5; 8 bases match TRBD2. J lost 1 base, V lost 4 bases, and 6 bases had no gene match. Germline CDR1 reads SGHNT; CDR2 reads YYREEE (reference sequence). The CDR3 sequence is 15 residues long. The DNA for the CDR3 is TGTGCCAGCAGCGCATTCGGGGGGGCCCAAGAGACCCAGTACTTC. It codes for CASSAFGGAQETQYF.

V usage is TRBV6-5 and J usage is TRBJ2-3; weak D call: TRBD1 (6 bases). CDR1 is MNHEY and CDR2 is SVGAGI in the germline V gene. The V and J ends lost 8 bases and 0 bases respectively, with 15 bases between them. CDR3 size: 15 residues. The CDR3 bases are TGTGCCAGCTCCCGGACAGAGCCTAGCACAGATACGCAGTATTTT. This codes for CASSRTEPSTDTQYF.

This chain links TRBV6-5 with TRBJ2-3; possible D gene TRBD1, 5 bases. V was trimmed by 0 bases and J by 6 bases, leaving 16 bases between them. The CDR3 is 16 amino acids. The germline gives CDR1 MNHEY, CDR2 SVGAGI. This chain's CDR3 is CASSYSVIARADTQYF. In DNA form, the CDR3 reads TGTGCCAGCAGTTACTCGGTAATCGCCAGGGCTGATACGCAGTATTTT.

The chain uses TRBV7-2 and TRBJ1-2, with 8 bases matching TRBD1. CDR3 length equals 13 residues. The germline V gene has CDR1 SGHTA and CDR2 FQGNSA. Trimming took 5 bases from V and 8 from J; bases not matched to a gene: 7. The CDR3: CASSNGQGRGYTF. DNA for the CDR3: TGTGCCAGCAGCAATGGACAGGGTAGAGGCTACACCTTC. Together with reference TRBV7-2 and TRBJ1-2, the CDR3 gives the full variable domain: GAGVSQSPSNKVTEKGKDVELRCDPISGHTALYWYRQSLGQGLEFLIYFQGNSAPDKSGLPSDRFSAERTGGSVSTLTIQRTQQEDSAVYLCASSNGQGRGYTFGSGTRLTVV.

This clone was recorded only once. The gene calls are TRBV6-6 and TRBJ2-3; 7 nucleotides agree with TRBD2. Germline V lookup: CDR1 MNHNY, CDR2 SVGAGI (reference sequence). This CDR3 has 14 amino acids. With V trimmed by 8 bases and J by 0 bases, 5 bases remained unmatched. The CDR3 protein is CASLLALSTDTQYF. CDR3 sequence (DNA): TGTGCCAGCCTACTAGCGCTTAGCACAGATACGCAGTATTTT.

V is TRBV5-1 and J is TRBJ1-2; 9 nucleotides agree with TRBD1. Germline trimming cut 0 bases from V and 4 bases from J; bases unmatched to any gene: 10. CDR3 length: 17 amino acids. CDR1 is SGHRS, CDR2 YFSETQ, per germline. In DNA, the CDR3 is TGCGCCAGCAGCTTGGGCGCGGGGACAGGGTTTGGCTATGGCTACACCTTC. It translates to CASSLGAGTGFGYGYTF. Filled out from reference TRBV5-1 and TRBJ1-2, the complete variable domain reads KAGVTQTPRYLIKTRGQQVTLSCSPISGHRSVSWYQQTPGQGLQFLFEYFSETQRNKGNFPGRFSGRQFSNSRSEMNVSTLELGDSALYLCASSLGAGTGFGYGYTFGSGTRLTVV.

This chain uses TRBV5-1 with TRBJ2-3, with 8 bases fitting TRBD2. The CDR3 spans 15 residues. Germline assignment: CDR1 SGHRS and CDR2 YFSETQ. J lost 1 base, V lost 4 bases, and 5 bases had no gene match. CDR3 in DNA: TGCGCCAGCAGCCTGAAAGCGGGAGGCACAGATACGCAGTATTTT. Its translation is CASSLKAGGTDTQYF.

This rearrangement joins TRBV11-2 to TRBJ2-7, with TRBD2 matching 11 bases. The CDR3 is made up of 15 amino acids. Trimming removed 3 bases from V and 0 bases from J; junction bases left unmatched: 1. Germline CDR1 is SGHAT and CDR2 is FQNNGV. DNA of the CDR3: TGTGCCAGCAGCTTTAGCGGGGGGGCCTCCTACGAGCAGTACTTC. Its translation is CASSFSGGASYEQYF.

V and J are TRBV4-1 and TRBJ1-1, with 7 bases that match TRBD1. J was trimmed by 0 bases and V by 0 bases; bases with no gene match: 4. Germline CDR1 reads MGHRA; CDR2 reads YSYEKL. The CDR3 loop spans 16 amino acids. The CDR3 nucleotides read TGCGCCAGCAGCCAAGAACCACAGGGGCTGAACACTGAAGCTTTCTTT. Residues: CASSQEPQGLNTEAFF.

The CDR3 loop is CASSAGTEIYNEQFF. CDR3 DNA sequence: TGTGCCAGCAGTGCTGGGACAGAGATCTACAATGAGCAGTTCTTC. The chain recombines TRBV6-1 with TRBJ2-1; 7 bases are a match to TRBD1. The trim removed 4 bases at V and 3 bases at J, leaving 6 bases unmatched. The germline V gene encodes CDR1 MNHNS and CDR2 SASEGT. This CDR3 region has 15 residues.

The rearrangement links TRBV27 to TRBJ2-6; 8 bases map to TRBD1. The germline CDR1 and CDR2 sequences are MNHEY and SMNVEV (reference sequence). The trim removed 4 bases at V and 0 bases at J, leaving 11 bases unmatched. The CDR3 has 19 residues. The CDR3 sequence is CASSSLRTGPFSGANVLTF. The CDR3 coding sequence is TGTGCCAGCAGTTCACTAAGGACAGGGCCCTTCTCTGGGGCCAACGTCCTGACTTTC.

The rearrangement links TRBV6-1 to TRBJ2-7; 7 bases are a match to TRBD1. Germline values: CDR1 MNHNS, CDR2 SASEGT. Trimming took 7 bases from V and 2 from J; bases not matched to a gene: 8. The CDR3 spans 14 residues. This CDR3 reads CASTLGTVTYEQYF. The DNA of the CDR3 is TGTGCCAGCACCCTTGGGACAGTAACCTACGAGCAGTACTTC.

This chain uses TRBV25-1 with TRBJ2-7; D might be TRBD2 (6 bases). Germline CDR1 reads MGHDK; CDR2 reads SYGVNS. The CDR3 has 15 amino acids. The V end lost 5 bases, the J end lost 0 bases, and 14 bases lay between the germline ends. Written as DNA, the CDR3 is TGTGCCAGCAGTCAGTGGGCGGGAAGCTCCTACGAGCAGTACTTC. Translation gives CASSQWAGSSYEQYF.

The V gene is TRBV7-2, the J gene TRBJ2-2; 8 bases line up with TRBD2. With 3 bases clipped from V and 1 base from J, the junction kept 4 bases outside the gene matches. Germline CDR1 is SGHTA and CDR2 is FQGNSA. The CDR3 length is 16 residues. This CDR3 reads CASSFWRGVNTGELFF. The CDR3 nucleotides are TGTGCCAGCAGCTTTTGGCGGGGGGTGAACACCGGGGAGCTGTTTTTT. Complete variable domain (other parts from reference TRBV7-2 and TRBJ2-2): GAGVSQSPSNKVTEKGKDVELRCDPISGHTALYWYRQSLGQGLEFLIYFQGNSAPDKSGLPSDRFSAERTGGSVSTLTIQRTQQEDSAVYLCASSFWRGVNTGELFFGEGSRLTVL.

This clone has just one count. DNA of the CDR3: TGTGCCAGCAGCCAAGGGGGGGGCCCTCCCACGGATGAGCAGTTCTTC. Encoded protein: CASSQGGGPPTDEQFF. The chain uses TRBV9 and TRBJ2-1; the D gene is possibly TRBD2 (7 bases). The CDR3 has 16 amino acids. Germline V gene lookup returns CDR1 SGDLS and CDR2 YYNGEE. Trimming pared 4 bases from V and 8 bases from J, leaving 22 bases between.

V gene TRBV5-4 combines with J gene TRBJ2-6; 9 bases match TRBD1. V shed 3 bases and J 0 bases; nucleotides not matched to a gene: 7. The CDR3 has 18 residues. Looked up from germline, CDR1 is SGHNT and CDR2 is YYREEE (reference sequence). CDR3 bases: TGTGCCAGCAGCTCCCCGGGACAGGGACTCTCTGGGGCCAACGTCCTGACTTTC. This codes for CASSSPGQGLSGANVLTF.

The chain employs TRBV7-2 and TRBJ1-5; 7 bases match TRBD1. The trim removed 5 bases at V and 7 bases at J, leaving 11 bases unmatched. The CDR3 sequence is 15 residues long. CDR1 is SGHTA, CDR2 FQGNSA, per germline. The CDR3 DNA reads TGTGCCAGCAGCCCGCGGGGGGGACAGTCGCAGCCCCAGCATTTT. Amino acid sequence: CASSPRGGQSQPQHF.